This passage covers 30 T cell receptor beta chains from one sample sequenced in a study of blood T cell repertoires in COVID-19. Method: immunoSEQ multiplex PCR; TCRdb's copy keeps in-frame clones and lacks some. The sample has fewer than 300,000 clones; more than 65% are singletons. Sequencing was done on a sample of peripheral blood. All receptors derive from a woman aged 18-29 years with acute or convalescent COVID-19.

The chain recombines TRBV9 with TRBJ2-3; 12 bases match TRBD2. From germline, CDR1 is SGDLS and CDR2 YYNGEE. The CDR3 has 16 amino acids. J was trimmed by 1 base and V by 0 bases; bases with no gene match: 0. The CDR3 sequence: CASSVGLAGGTDTQYF. In nucleotides, the CDR3 is TGTGCCAGCAGCGTAGGACTAGCGGGAGGCACAGATACGCAGTATTTT.

The chain recombines TRBV15 with TRBJ1-4, with 7 bases matching TRBD1. Germline CDR1 and CDR2: LNHNV and YYDKDF (reference sequence). CDR3 size: 15 residues. The junction had 10 bases not matched to a gene; V was cut back by 5 bases and J by 7 bases. The CDR3 reads CATSGLQGLGEKLFF. The CDR3 DNA follows: TGTGCCACCAGCGGACTACAGGGGCTAGGTGAAAAACTGTTTTTT.

This clone has ten or more counts. The chain carries TRBV28 and TRBJ1-4; no clear D. The length of the CDR3 is 13 residues. V lost 10 bases, J lost 4 bases, and 13 bases lay in between. Per germline, CDR1 MDHEN and CDR2 SYDVKM. The CDR3 DNA reads TGTGCCACTCACGAAGAGTTTAATGAAAAACTGTTTTTT. Translated, it gives CATHEEFNEKLFF.

The chain recombines TRBV7-9 with TRBJ2-2; 11 bases are a match to TRBD2. Germline V gene lookup returns CDR1 SEHNR and CDR2 FQNEAQ (reference sequence). The V gene end was trimmed by 3 bases and the J gene end by 7 bases; junction bases not matched to a gene: 7. This CDR3 is built from 16 residues. CDR3 amino acids: CASSFLAGGPGGELFF. The DNA for the CDR3 is TGTGCCAGCAGCTTTCTAGCGGGAGGCCCCGGCGGGGAGCTGTTTTTT.

This rearrangement joins TRBV10-3 to TRBJ2-7; possibly TRBD1 for D (5 bases). Deletions cut 10 bases from V and 2 bases from J, with 15 bases between. Germline CDR1 ENHRY, CDR2 SYGVKD. The CDR3 consists of 13 residues. DNA of the CDR3: TGTGCCACCACGGGTGCAGGGCCCTACGAGCAGTACTTC. Its translation: CATTGAGPYEQYF.

The gene calls are TRBV7-6 and TRBJ1-1; D perhaps matches TRBD1 (6 bases). This CDR3 is 15 amino acids long. V lost 6 bases and J 0 bases, leaving 14 bases between the germline ends. Germline CDR1 is SGHVS and CDR2 is FNYEAQ. The CDR3 sequence is CASSVLTGLNTEAFF. CDR3 DNA sequence: TGTGCCAGCAGTGTCTTGACAGGTCTGAACACTGAAGCTTTCTTT. Full variable domain (outside the CDR3, taken from reference TRBV7-6 and TRBJ1-1): GAGVSQSPRYKVTKRGQDVALRCDPISGHVSLYWYRQALGQGPEFLTYFNYEAQQDKSGLPNDRFSAERPEGSISTLTIQRTEQRDSAMYRCASSVLTGLNTEAFFGQGTRLTVV.

The chain has TRBV27 and TRBJ2-3; weak D call: TRBD2 (5 bases). CDR1 and CDR2 (germline): MNHEY, SMNVEV (reference sequence). Trimming stripped 6 bases from V and 0 bases from J, with 10 bases between. This CDR3 is built from 14 residues. This chain's CDR3 is CASRSGASTDTQYF. Here the CDR3 DNA reads TGTGCCAGCAGGAGCGGAGCTAGCACAGATACGCAGTATTTT.

A few counts support this clone. The identical CDR3 is also encoded by other nucleotide sequences in the sample. The chain couples TRBV6-2 or TRBV6-3 to TRBJ2-7; 12 nucleotides agree with TRBD2. This CDR3 is built from 14 residues. V shed 6 bases and J 4 bases; nucleotides not matched to a gene: 4. Germline V lookup: CDR1 MNHEY, CDR2 SVGEGT. The CDR3 sequence is CASSGTSGSYEQYF. CDR3 nucleotides: TGTGCCAGCAGCGGGACTAGCGGGTCTTACGAGCAGTACTTC.

The gene calls are TRBV5-1 and TRBJ2-6; 7 nucleotides align to TRBD1. Per the germline V gene, CDR1 is SGHRS and CDR2 is YFSETQ. Unmatched junction bases numbered 7, after V lost 4 bases and J lost 0 bases. The CDR3 has 17 residues. The CDR3 nucleotides are TGCGCCAGCAGCGAGGGACAGCTTCTCTCTGGGGCCAACGTCCTGACTTTC. Translation gives CASSEGQLLSGANVLTF.

This chain connects TRBV4-3 to TRBJ2-2; 10 bases are shared with TRBD2. Trimming removed 1 base from V and 2 bases from J; junction bases left unmatched: 7. The CDR3 covers 18 residues. From germline, CDR1 is LGHNA and CDR2 YSLEER. The CDR3 spells CASSQGLAGVLNTGELFF. CDR3 in DNA: TGCGCCAGCAGCCAAGGGCTAGCGGGAGTACTCAACACCGGGGAGCTGTTTTTT.

V usage is TRBV18 and J usage is TRBJ2-2; 11 bases are shared with TRBD2. J lost 0 bases, V lost 6 bases, and 6 bases had no gene match. Germline V CDR1 and CDR2: KGHSH, LQKENI. The CDR3 sequence is 17 residues long. CDR3 sequence: CASSTGLAVSNTGELFF. The CDR3 DNA follows: TGTGCCAGCTCGACGGGACTAGCGGTTTCGAACACCGGGGAGCTGTTTTTT.

The chain joins TRBV6-5 to TRBJ2-1, with 9 nucleotides matching TRBD1. The CDR3 is 15 amino acids. Germline values: CDR1 MNHEY, CDR2 SVGAGI. V shed 4 bases and J 7 bases; nucleotides not matched to a gene: 8. For the CDR3, the DNA is TGTGCCAGCAGTTTTACAGGGGGCGCTGGTAATGAGCAGTTCTTC. This codes for CASSFTGGAGNEQFF.

The chain links TRBV4-3 to TRBJ1-5; no definite D call. V gave up 1 base and J gave up 1 base, with 11 bases separating them. In germline, CDR1 is LGHNA, CDR2 YSLEER. The CDR3 length is 16 residues. The CDR3 nucleotides are TGCGCCAGCAGCCAAGCTCTAGTGAGGAGCAATCAGCCCCAGCATTTT. Translating it yields CASSQALVRSNQPQHF.

This clone was found a few times. V usage is TRBV5-5 and J usage is TRBJ2-3; D might be TRBD2 (5 bases). V was cut by 2 bases and J by 1 base, with 5 bases left in between. The CDR3 totals 13 residues. Germline lookup yields CDR1 SGHKS and CDR2 YYEKEE (reference sequence). The CDR3 bases are TGTGCCAGCAGCTTCGGGGGCACAGATACGCAGTATTTT. Translated: CASSFGGTDTQYF.

The chain combines TRBV15 with TRBJ1-5, with D perhaps matching TRBD1 (5 bases). The CDR3 runs to 15 residues. CDR1 and CDR2 from the germline V gene are LNHNV and YYDKDF (reference sequence). Trimming cost V 0 bases and J 4 bases, with 10 bases left between them. DNA for the CDR3: TGTGCCACCAGCAGAGATATACAGGATAATCAGCCCCAGCATTTT. Translated, it gives CATSRDIQDNQPQHF.

The chain links TRBV5-6 to TRBJ2-2, with D unclear. This CDR3 is 12 amino acids long. Per the germline V gene, CDR1 is SGHDT and CDR2 is YYEEEE. V was shortened by 4 bases and J by 5 bases, with 6 bases between the two germline ends. This CDR3 is CASSPSTGELFF. DNA of the CDR3: TGTGCCAGCAGCCCTAGTACCGGGGAGCTGTTTTTT.

The V and J genes are TRBV2 and TRBJ1-1; no definite D call. This CDR3 comprises 10 residues. Germline V gene data show CDR1 as SNHLY and CDR2 as FYNNEI. V lost 7 bases to trimming and J lost 6 bases, with 6 bases between them. Here the CDR3 reads CASIGAEAFF. The CDR3 nucleotides are TGTGCCAGCATCGGTGCTGAAGCTTTCTTT.

This chain joins TRBV9 and TRBJ2-2; 8 positions agree with TRBD1. This CDR3 has 16 amino acids. V shed 0 bases and J 5 bases; nucleotides not matched to a gene: 6. Looked up from germline, CDR1 is SGDLS and CDR2 is YYNGEE. The CDR3 DNA sequence: TGTGCCAGCAGCGTAGACCGGACAGGGAGAACCGGGGAGCTGTTTTTT. It codes for CASSVDRTGRTGELFF.

This clone was counted a few times. The chain carries TRBV6-5 and TRBJ1-1, with 9 bases lining up with TRBD1. The germline V gene encodes CDR1 MNHEY and CDR2 SVGAGI. The CDR3 has 13 amino acids. V trimming: 5 bases; J trimming: 7 bases; junction bases outside the gene matches: 5. The CDR3 DNA reads as TGTGCCAGCAGTCCCGGGACAGGGTTTGAAGCTTTCTTT. This codes for CASSPGTGFEAFF.

This clone was observed a single time. This chain connects TRBV29-1 to TRBJ1-2, with D unresolved. This CDR3 comprises 15 residues. Germline assignment: CDR1 SQVTM and CDR2 ANQGSEA. V was cut by 1 base and J by 3 bases, with 15 bases left in between. CDR3 in amino acids: CSVEGLVGSHYGYTF. CDR3 coding DNA: TGCAGCGTTGAAGGGTTAGTAGGGAGCCACTATGGCTACACCTTC.

The gene calls are TRBV28 and TRBJ2-2; tentative D call: TRBD1 (6 bases). The V gene's germline CDR1 is MDHEN and CDR2 SYDVKM. The CDR3 has 17 amino acids. Trimming shortened V by 1 base and J by 5 bases, and 17 bases separated the two germline ends. The CDR3 spells CASSLYYQGPRTGELFF. CDR3 sequence (DNA): TGTGCCAGCAGTTTATATTACCAGGGGCCACGTACCGGGGAGCTGTTTTTT. The variable domain in full, with the rest retrieved from reference TRBV28 and TRBJ2-2, is DVKVTQSSRYLVKRTGEKVFLECVQDMDHENMFWYRQDPGLGLRLIYFSYDVKMKEKGDIPEGYSVSREKKERFSLILESASTNQTSMYLCASSLYYQGPRTGELFFGEGSRLTVL.

The chain employs TRBV29-1 and TRBJ2-7; no reliable D call. Germline loops: CDR1 SQVTM, CDR2 ANQGSEA. CDR3 length: 12 residues. Trimming left V 4 bases short and J 2 bases short, with 9 bases between. The CDR3 DNA reads as TGCAGCGTTGGGCTCTCCACCTACGAGCAGTACTTC. Protein product: CSVGLSTYEQYF.

The rearrangement uses TRBV7-9 and TRBJ2-1; tentatively, D is TRBD2 (6 bases). V lost 4 bases and J lost 4, with 11 bases in between. This CDR3 has 14 residues. CDR1 SEHNR and CDR2 FQNEAQ come from the germline V gene (reference sequence). This chain's CDR3 is CASSSGRGYNEQFF. The CDR3 DNA reads TGTGCCAGCAGCTCCGGGAGAGGGTACAATGAGCAGTTCTTC.

This clone was counted only a few times. The V call is TRBV2, the J call TRBJ2-7; the match to TRBD2 covers 12 bases. With V trimmed by 2 bases and J by 4 bases, 3 bases remained unmatched. CDR1 and CDR2 from the germline V gene are SNHLY and FYNNEI. The CDR3 runs to 15 residues. CDR3 in amino acids: CASSEPTSGRYEQYF. The CDR3 DNA is TGTGCCAGCAGTGAACCAACTAGCGGGAGGTACGAGCAGTACTTC.

This clone has only a few counts. The chain recombines TRBV12-5 with TRBJ2-7, with D uncertain. Germline CDR1 is LGHNT and CDR2 is FRNRAP. The CDR3 has 13 residues. The V end was cut by 5 bases, the J end by 3 bases, with 11 bases between. CDR3 sequence reads: CASGPPLDYEQYF. The DNA of the CDR3 is TGTGCTAGTGGTCCCCCCCTAGACTACGAGCAGTACTTC.

This clone was recorded a few times. The chain's CDR3 is CASSGPGGAGGEQYF. The CDR3 nucleotides are TGTGCCAGCAGTGGTCCGGGGGGGGCAGGAGGCGAGCAGTACTTC. The chain is built from TRBV2 and TRBJ2-7; 8 nucleotides align to TRBD2. This CDR3 spans 15 amino acids. V shed 4 bases and J 6 bases; nucleotides not matched to a gene: 11. CDR1 is SNHLY, CDR2 FYNNEI, per germline. Full variable domain (remainder filled in from reference TRBV2 and TRBJ2-7): EPEVTQTPSHQVTQMGQEVILRCVPISNHLYFYWYRQILGQKVEFLVSFYNNEISEKSEIFDDQFSVERPDGSNFTLKIRSTKLEDSAMYFCASSGPGGAGGEQYFGPGTRLTVT.

The chain joins TRBV14 to TRBJ2-5, with D tentatively TRBD2 (5 bases). This CDR3 is 16 amino acids long. Germline V gene sequence: CDR1 SGHDN, CDR2 FVKESK. The V end lost 3 bases, the J end lost 4 bases, and 18 bases lay between the germline ends. The CDR3 here is CASSQMLGFAGETQYF. The CDR3 region has the DNA TGTGCCAGCAGCCAGATGTTGGGGTTTGCGGGAGAGACCCAGTACTTC.

The chain is built from TRBV7-9 and TRBJ2-2, with 11 positions matching TRBD1. The germline CDR1 and CDR2 sequences are SEHNR and FQNEAQ (reference sequence). J was trimmed by 6 bases and V by 5 bases; bases with no gene match: 8. This CDR3 has 16 amino acids. The CDR3 DNA reads as TGTGCCAGCAGCCCTAGAGGACAGGGGGCGGCCGGGGAGCTGTTTTTT. Amino acids: CASSPRGQGAAGELFF.

V is TRBV7-2 and J is TRBJ2-1; D is ambiguous. Trimming removed 5 bases at V and 0 bases at J, with 14 bases between. Germline V lookup: CDR1 SGHTA, CDR2 FQGNSA. CDR3 length equals 16 residues. CDR3 nucleotide sequence: TGTGCCAGCAGCCCCCGTTCACCGAGCTCCTACAATGAGCAGTTCTTC. Protein: CASSPRSPSSYNEQFF.

The chain recombines TRBV18 with TRBJ2-3; 10 bases fit TRBD2. After removal of 4 bases from V and 0 bases from J, the junction contained 1 base not matched to a gene. This CDR3 has 15 residues. CDR1 KGHSH and CDR2 LQKENI come from the germline V gene. The CDR3 DNA follows: TGTGCCAGCTCACTAGCGGGGGGAAGCACAGATACGCAGTATTTT. Encoded protein: CASSLAGGSTDTQYF.